Here is one T cell receptor (beta chain) with its context. Its specificity is not known. The data are from a study of cytomegalovirus exposure and HLA in healthy donors. The study, taken as a whole, reports: The authors confirmed in vitro that a few CMV-associated chains were specific for CMV antigens. In a later analysis, DRB1 alleles had the most associated TCRs; HLA-C alleles the fewest. Analysis performed later showed TCR beta chains linked to HLA being more clonally expanded than equally common others. The authors enumerated 150 to 200 TCR beta chains as linked to cytomegalovirus.

The ends were cut back, 10 bases at V and 3 bases at J, with 6 bases in the middle. Germline V gene lookup returns CDR1 MDHEN and CDR2 SYDVKM. The CDR3 spans 11 residues. PCR amplification relied on 60 Vbeta primers (plus 13 Jbeta primers). Generated by immunoSEQ multiplex PCR, the TCRdb table keeps only in-frame clones and is missing some. The data show 150,000 to 200,000 clones, with 80% to 85% seen just once and roughly 2.1% held by the top ten. Sequencing used PBMCs. V usage is TRBV28 and J usage is TRBJ1-4; unclear D gene. This clonotype was sampled from a woman in her late teens or twenties in good health and CMV-seropositive. CDR3 nucleotides: TGTGCCACCCATTCTAATGAAAAACTGTTTTTT. Translation: CATHSNEKLFF.